This T cell receptor beta chain comes out of a study of blood T cell repertoires in COVID-19. CDR1 and CDR2 (germline): SGHVS, FNYEAQ. V was pared by 5 bases and J by 2 bases, with 7 bases of the junction left unmatched. This CDR3 has 15 residues. Sequencing was performed with immunoSEQ multiplex PCR; in TCRdb, only in-frame clones are kept and a portion is missing. The sample includes about 320,000 clones, around nine tenths of them seen just once. Participant reports of clinical history set cohort assignment. Two negative PCRs, clearance, or symptom resolution characterized the recovered Cohort 3 donors.

The rearrangement uses TRBV7-6 and TRBJ2-3; 7 bases agree with TRBD1. The specimen sequenced was PBMCs or T cells enriched from blood (not recorded which). The TCR comes from a woman aged 30 to 39 who had recovered from COVID-19. The CDR3: CASSGYRGNTDTQYF. In nucleotides, the CDR3 is TGTGCCAGCAGCGGATACAGGGGAAACACAGATACGCAGTATTTT.